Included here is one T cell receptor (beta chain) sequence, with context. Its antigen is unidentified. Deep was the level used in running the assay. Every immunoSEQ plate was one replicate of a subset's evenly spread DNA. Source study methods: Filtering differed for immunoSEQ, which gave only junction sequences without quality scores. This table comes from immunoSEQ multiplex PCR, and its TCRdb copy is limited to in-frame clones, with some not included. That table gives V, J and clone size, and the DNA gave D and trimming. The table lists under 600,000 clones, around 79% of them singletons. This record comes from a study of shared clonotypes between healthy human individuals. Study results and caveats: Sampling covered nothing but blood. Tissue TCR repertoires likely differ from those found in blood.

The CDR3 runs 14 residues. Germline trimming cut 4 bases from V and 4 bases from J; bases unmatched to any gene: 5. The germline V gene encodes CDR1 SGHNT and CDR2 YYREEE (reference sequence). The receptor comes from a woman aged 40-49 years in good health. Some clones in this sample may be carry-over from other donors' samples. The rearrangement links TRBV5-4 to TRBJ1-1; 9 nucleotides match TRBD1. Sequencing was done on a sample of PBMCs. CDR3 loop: CASSNTGGGTEAFF. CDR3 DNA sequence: TGTGCCAGCAGCAACACAGGGGGCGGCACTGAAGCTTTCTTT.